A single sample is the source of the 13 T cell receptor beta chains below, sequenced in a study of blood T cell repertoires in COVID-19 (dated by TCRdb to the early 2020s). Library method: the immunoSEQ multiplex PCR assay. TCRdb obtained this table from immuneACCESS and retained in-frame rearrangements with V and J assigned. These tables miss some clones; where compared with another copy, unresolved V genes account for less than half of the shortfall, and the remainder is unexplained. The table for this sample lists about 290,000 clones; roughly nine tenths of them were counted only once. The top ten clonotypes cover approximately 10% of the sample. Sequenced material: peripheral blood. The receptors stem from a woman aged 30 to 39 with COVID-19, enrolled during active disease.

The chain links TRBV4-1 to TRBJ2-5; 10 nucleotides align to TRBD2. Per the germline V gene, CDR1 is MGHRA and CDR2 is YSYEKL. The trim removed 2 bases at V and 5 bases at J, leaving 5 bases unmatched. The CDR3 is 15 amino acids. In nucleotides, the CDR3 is TGCGCCAGCAGCCAACTAGCGGGGGAGTCCGAGACCCAGTACTTC. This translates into CASSQLAGESETQYF.

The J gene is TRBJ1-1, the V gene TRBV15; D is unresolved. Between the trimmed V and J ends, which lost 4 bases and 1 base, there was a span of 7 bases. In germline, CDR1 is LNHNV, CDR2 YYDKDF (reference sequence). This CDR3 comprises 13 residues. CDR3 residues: CATSTIWNTEAFF. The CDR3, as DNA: TGTGCCACCAGCACTATCTGGAACACTGAAGCTTTCTTT.

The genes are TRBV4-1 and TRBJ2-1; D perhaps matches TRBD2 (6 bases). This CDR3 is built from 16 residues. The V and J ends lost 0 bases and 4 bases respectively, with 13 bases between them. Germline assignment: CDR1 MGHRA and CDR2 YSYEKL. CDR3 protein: CASSQEDGGPYNEQFF. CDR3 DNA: TGCGCCAGCAGCCAAGAGGACGGGGGACCTTACAATGAGCAGTTCTTC.

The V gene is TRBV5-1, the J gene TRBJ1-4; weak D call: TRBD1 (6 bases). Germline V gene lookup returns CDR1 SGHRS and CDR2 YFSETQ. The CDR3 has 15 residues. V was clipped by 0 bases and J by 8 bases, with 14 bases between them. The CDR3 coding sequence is TGCGCCAGCAGCTTGGTGGGGGCCGGTGCGGAAAAACTGTTTTTT. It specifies CASSLVGAGAEKLFF.

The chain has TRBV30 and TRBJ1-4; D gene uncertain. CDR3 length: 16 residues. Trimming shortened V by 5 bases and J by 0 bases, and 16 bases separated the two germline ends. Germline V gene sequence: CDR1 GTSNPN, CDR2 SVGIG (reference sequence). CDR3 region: CAWDPTVTSTNEKLFF. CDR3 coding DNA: TGTGCCTGGGATCCTACGGTCACCTCAACTAATGAAAAACTGTTTTTT.

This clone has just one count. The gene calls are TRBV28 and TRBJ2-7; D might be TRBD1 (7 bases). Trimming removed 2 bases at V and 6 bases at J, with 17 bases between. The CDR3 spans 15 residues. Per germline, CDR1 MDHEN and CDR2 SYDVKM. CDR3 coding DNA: TGTGCCAGCAGTTTAACCTCGACAGGGACTCGCGAGCAGTACTTC. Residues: CASSLTSTGTREQYF.

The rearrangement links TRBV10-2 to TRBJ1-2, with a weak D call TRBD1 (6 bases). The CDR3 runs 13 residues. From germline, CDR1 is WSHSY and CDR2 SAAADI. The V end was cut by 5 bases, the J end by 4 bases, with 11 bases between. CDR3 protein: CASSNGQRYGYTF. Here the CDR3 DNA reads TGCGCCAGCAGTAACGGACAGCGCTATGGCTACACCTTC.

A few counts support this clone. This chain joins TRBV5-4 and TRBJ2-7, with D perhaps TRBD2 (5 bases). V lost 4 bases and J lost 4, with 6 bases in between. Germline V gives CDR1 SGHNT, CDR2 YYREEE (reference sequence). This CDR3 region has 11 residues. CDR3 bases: TGTGCCAGCAGCCGGGGTTACGAGCAGTACTTC. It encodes CASSRGYEQYF.

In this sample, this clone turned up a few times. CDR3 coding DNA: TGTGCCAGCAGCAAAGTCAGCGGGGCCTACCAAGAGACCCAGTACTTC. Residues: CASSKVSGAYQETQYF. The chain is built from TRBV21-1 and TRBJ2-5; the D call in the table, TRBD2, was not verified against the DNA. TRBV21-1 is reported as a pseudogene. The CDR3 runs 16 residues.

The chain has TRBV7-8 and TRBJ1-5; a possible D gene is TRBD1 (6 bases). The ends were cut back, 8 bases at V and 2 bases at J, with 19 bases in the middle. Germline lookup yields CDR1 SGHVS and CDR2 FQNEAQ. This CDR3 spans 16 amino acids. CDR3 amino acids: CASALPGGARNQPQHF. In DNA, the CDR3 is TGTGCCAGCGCCTTACCGGGGGGGGCGCGCAATCAGCCCCAGCATTTT. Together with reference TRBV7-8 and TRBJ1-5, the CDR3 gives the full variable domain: GAGVSQSPRYKVAKRGQDVALRCDPISGHVSLFWYQQALGQGPEFLTYFQNEAQLDKSGLPSDRFFAERPEGSVSTLKIQRTQQEDSAVYLCASALPGGARNQPQHFGDGTRLSIL.

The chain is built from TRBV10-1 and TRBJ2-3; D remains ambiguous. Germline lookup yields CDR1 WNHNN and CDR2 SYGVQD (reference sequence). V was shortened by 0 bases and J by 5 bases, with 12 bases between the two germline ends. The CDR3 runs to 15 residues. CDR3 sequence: CASSESSWSGDTQYF. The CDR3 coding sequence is TGCGCCAGCAGTGAGTCGTCCTGGTCCGGAGATACGCAGTATTTT.

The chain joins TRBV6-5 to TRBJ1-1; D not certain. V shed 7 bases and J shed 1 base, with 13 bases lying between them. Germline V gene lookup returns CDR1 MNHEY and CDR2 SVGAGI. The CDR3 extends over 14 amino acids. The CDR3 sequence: CASTRRNGNTEAFF. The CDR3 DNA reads TGTGCCAGCACTCGGCGGAACGGGAACACTGAAGCTTTCTTT.

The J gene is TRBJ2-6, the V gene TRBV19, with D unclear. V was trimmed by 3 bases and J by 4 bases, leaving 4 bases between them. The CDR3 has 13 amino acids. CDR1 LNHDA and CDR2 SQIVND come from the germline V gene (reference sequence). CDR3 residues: CASSILGANVLTF. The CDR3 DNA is TGTGCCAGTAGTATTTTAGGGGCCAACGTCCTGACTTTC.